The present T cell receptor (beta chain) was sequenced within a study of blood T cell repertoires in COVID-19. The wider study: Italy, Spain and the United States were the sources of the convalescent and acute COVID-19 samples.

Trimming pared 6 bases from V and 0 bases from J, leaving 12 bases between. This CDR3 has 14 amino acids. CDR1 SQVTM and CDR2 ANQGSEA come from the germline V gene. The protocol was immunoSEQ multiplex PCR, while the TCRdb copy is restricted to in-frame clones and leaves out a portion. Found here are 150,000 or so clones, more than 80% of them singletons; the top ten hold roughly 10%. Sequencing used peripheral blood. J is TRBJ2-1 and V is TRBV29-1; no clear D. This TCR was recovered from a human donor in a cohort sampled during active COVID-19. This chain's CDR3 is CSVPTSSSYNEQFF. The CDR3 DNA sequence: TGCAGCGTCCCGACATCGAGCTCCTACAATGAGCAGTTCTTC.